Below are 21 T cell receptor beta chains sequenced from a single sample in a study of blood T cells in healthy people across ages. The authors ran a second PCR of about 6 to 12 cycles using a sample-barcoded 5' primer and a J-beta primer mix. TCRdb re-called the 5' RACE reads with MiXCR, one entry per CDR3 protein. The sample has under 1,000,000 distinct CDR3 sequences, about half seen once. The sequenced sample was blood. These receptors were obtained from an elderly man in good health.

This rearrangement joins TRBV5-6 to TRBJ2-3, with 8 nucleotides matching TRBD1. Germline CDR1 SGHDT, CDR2 YYEEEE. After removal of 4 bases from V and 7 bases from J, the junction contained 11 bases not matched to a gene. The CDR3 loop spans 15 amino acids. The CDR3 DNA reads TGTGCCAGCAGCACCACACCCGGACAGGGAAATACGCAGTATTTT. It yields the protein CASSTTPGQGNTQYF.

In this sample, this clonotype turned up a few times. J is TRBJ2-5 and V is TRBV10-3; 9 bases are shared with TRBD2. The last part of the DNA fits TRBJ2-7 better; the J call may be wrong. The CDR3 totals 12 residues. CDR1 and CDR2 from the germline V gene are ENHRY and SYGVKD. The CDR3 coding sequence is TGTGCCACCGTGGGACTAGCAGACGAGCAGTACTTC. It specifies CATVGLADEQYF.

The chain has TRBV6-5 and TRBJ1-1; no clear D. Between the trimmed V and J ends, which lost 0 bases and 8 bases, there was a span of 13 bases. Germline assignment: CDR1 MNHEY and CDR2 SVGAGI. This CDR3 region has 14 residues. The CDR3 region is CASSYSGRYQEAFF. The CDR3, as DNA: TGTGCCAGCAGTTACTCAGGCCGATATCAAGAAGCTTTCTTT.

This sequence joins TRBV5-1 and TRBJ2-7; D may correspond to TRBD1 or TRBD2 (6 bases each). Trimming shortened V by 1 base and J by 7 bases, and 12 bases separated the two germline ends. The CDR3 has 13 residues. Germline CDR1 and CDR2: SGHRS and YFSETQ. The CDR3 sequence: CASSLPGAGEQYF. CDR3 DNA sequence: TGCGCCAGCAGCTTGCCGGGGGCGGGAGAGCAGTACTTC. The variable domain in full, with the rest retrieved from reference TRBV5-1 and TRBJ2-7, is KAGVTQTPRYLIKTRGQQVTLSCSPISGHRSVSWYQQTPGQGLQFLFEYFSETQRNKGNFPGRFSGRQFSNSRSEMNVSTLELGDSALYLCASSLPGAGEQYFGPGTRLTVT.

Note on this clonotype: A read error may account for a junction end that differs from germline. The J gene is TRBJ2-1, the V gene TRBV20-1; 9 bases fit TRBD2. Germline lookup yields CDR1 DFQATT and CDR2 SNEGSKA (reference sequence). The CDR3 totals 13 residues. The DNA for the CDR3 is TGCAGTGCTCGCGGACTAGCGCGCAATGGGCAGTTCTTC. It yields the protein CSARGLARNGQFF.

The chain carries TRBV10-3 and TRBJ2-3, with D maybe TRBD2 (5 bases). V lost 5 bases to trimming and J lost 4 bases, with 13 bases between them. The germline V gene has CDR1 ENHRY and CDR2 SYGVKD. The CDR3 loop spans 14 amino acids. CDR3 sequence: CAISRGGPADTQYF. CDR3 DNA sequence: TGTGCCATCAGTCGTGGCGGGCCGGCAGATACGCAGTATTTT.

The chain combines TRBV5-6 with TRBJ2-1; D may be TRBD2 (5 bases). CDR3 length: 15 residues. Trimming removed 4 bases at V and 1 base at J, with 12 bases between. Germline V gives CDR1 SGHDT, CDR2 YYEEEE. The CDR3 is CASSRWRSSYNEQFF. CDR3 in DNA: TGTGCCAGCAGCCGGTGGAGGTCTTCCTACAATGAGCAGTTCTTC.

This chain links TRBV2 with TRBJ1-1; 10 positions match TRBD1. The CDR3 sequence is 16 residues long. Trimming at V came to 4 bases and at J to 1 base, leaving 6 bases not matched to a gene. Germline assignment: CDR1 SNHLY and CDR2 FYNNEI. CDR3 amino acids: CASSGQGARKNTEAFF. In DNA form, the CDR3 reads TGTGCCAGCAGTGGACAGGGGGCGCGGAAGAACACTGAAGCTTTCTTT.

A note on this clonotype: A much larger clone sits a single nucleotide away, making a read error possible. This chain connects TRBV5-1 to TRBJ2-1; TRBD2 aligns across 12 bases. Germline V lookup: CDR1 SGHRS, CDR2 YFSETQ. This CDR3 is 15 amino acids long. In DNA form, the CDR3 reads TGCGCCGGCAGCATGACTAGCGGGAGTGGGGATGAGCAGTTCTTC. The encoded protein is CAGSMTSGSGDEQFF. Full variable domain (outside the CDR3, taken from reference TRBV5-1 and TRBJ2-1): KAGVTQTPRYLIKTRGQQVTLSCSPISGHRSVSWYQQTPGQGLQFLFEYFSETQRNKGNFPGRFSGRQFSNSRSEMNVSTLELGDSALYLCAGSMTSGSGDEQFFGPGTRLTVL.

This clonotype showed up just a few times. The chain uses TRBV7-2 and TRBJ2-7; D remains unclear. CDR1 is SGHTA and CDR2 is FQGNSA in the germline V gene. Trimming removed 5 bases from V and 1 base from J, with 12 bases in between. CDR3 size: 14 residues. CDR3 protein: CASSENWASYEQYF. The CDR3 DNA reads TGTGCCAGCAGCGAGAATTGGGCGTCCTACGAGCAGTACTTC. Drawing the rest from reference TRBV7-2 and TRBJ2-7, the complete variable domain is GAGVSQSPSNKVTEKGKDVELRCDPISGHTALYWYRQSLGQGLEFLIYFQGNSAPDKSGLPSDRFSAERTGGSVSTLTIQRTQQEDSAVYLCASSENWASYEQYFGPGTRLTVT.

The V and J genes are TRBV5-6 and TRBJ2-7; 9 positions match TRBD1. The CDR3 runs to 15 residues. The V and J ends lost 6 bases and 4 bases, in that order; junction bases with no gene match: 11. Germline CDR1 is SGHDT and CDR2 is YYEEEE. The CDR3 DNA reads as TGTGCCAGCACCAGGGACAGGGCATCCTCTTACGAGCAGTACTTC. Its translation is CASTRDRASSYEQYF.

The chain links TRBV20-1 to TRBJ2-3; 13 bases line up with TRBD2. There are 16 residues in the CDR3. The trim removed 3 bases at V and 5 bases at J, leaving 8 bases unmatched. Germline V gives CDR1 DFQATT, CDR2 SNEGSKA (reference sequence). CDR3 protein: CSASFSGLAGVDTQYF. The CDR3 DNA reads as TGCAGTGCTAGTTTTTCCGGACTAGCGGGAGTAGATACGCAGTATTTT.

The sample holds one count of this clonotype. The chain recombines TRBV5-1 with TRBJ2-2; weak D call: TRBD1 (5 bases). Trimming pared 3 bases from V and 5 bases from J, leaving 20 bases between. This CDR3 contains 17 residues. Germline CDR1 and CDR2: SGHRS and YFSETQ. The CDR3 nucleotides read TGCGCCAGCAGCTCGAGCCCACAGGCCCTTGGGACCGGGGAGCTGTTTTTT. Protein: CASSSSPQALGTGELFF.

Concerning this clonotype: A much larger clone lies one base from this, so it may be a read error. The chain employs TRBV3-1 and TRBJ2-1; D gene ambiguous. Germline assignment: CDR1 LGHDT and CDR2 YNNKEL (reference sequence). The CDR3 runs 14 residues. CDR3 sequence: CTSSQELPYNEQFF. CDR3 nucleotide sequence: TGTACCAGCAGCCAAGAACTACCTTACAATGAGCAGTTCTTC.

Regarding this clonotype: The junction and the germline gene differ at one end; a read error may be behind it. The rearrangement joins TRBV7-6 to TRBJ1-6; TRBD1 is a possible D gene (5 bases). Per germline, CDR1 SGHVS and CDR2 FNYEAQ. This CDR3 comprises 12 residues. Here the CDR3 reads CAGSPQDSPLHF. In nucleotides, the CDR3 is TGTGCCGGCAGCCCACAGGATTCACCCCTCCACTTT.

About this clonotype itself: The junction and the germline gene differ at one end; a read error may be behind it. The V gene is TRBV12-3 or TRBV12-4, the J gene TRBJ2-3; weak D call: TRBD1 (5 bases). This CDR3 spans 17 amino acids. The CDR3 protein is CASSLRGLSKTVDAQYF. The CDR3 DNA reads TGTGCCAGCAGTTTAAGGGGCTTGAGCAAGACAGTAGATGCGCAGTATTTT.

The rearrangement joins TRBV16 to TRBJ2-7; D possibly uses TRBD1 or TRBD2 (5 bases each). Deletions cut 2 bases from V and 3 bases from J, with 11 bases between. CDR3 length equals 14 residues. CDR1 is KGHSY and CDR2 is FQNENV in the germline V gene. CDR3 nucleotide sequence: TGTGCCAGCAGCCAAAGGCAGGGAGACTACGAGCAGTACTTC. It codes for CASSQRQGDYEQYF.

This clonotype appeared many times. V and J are TRBV3-1 and TRBJ2-6, with TRBD2 matching over 9 bases. Germline loops: CDR1 LGHDT, CDR2 YNNKEL (reference sequence). The length of the CDR3 is 18 residues. Losses at the gene ends were 4 bases for V and 3 bases for J; bases not matched to a gene: 10. CDR3 in DNA: TGTGCCAGCAGCCGTATAGCGGGAGAAGTAGTTGGGGCCAACGTCCTGACTTTC. Protein sequence: CASSRIAGEVVGANVLTF. Drawing the rest from reference TRBV3-1 and TRBJ2-6, the complete variable domain is DTAVSQTPKYLVTQMGNDKSIKCEQNLGHDTMYWYKQDSKKFLKIMFSYNNKELIINETVPNRFSPKSPDKAHLNLHINSLELGDSAVYFCASSRIAGEVVGANVLTFGAGSRLTVL.

The table lists this clonotype with a few counts. The chain has TRBV7-9 and TRBJ1-6, with TRBD1 matching over 7 bases. The J segment lost 10 bases and the V segment lost 5 bases, leaving 8 bases of the junction unmatched. CDR1 is SEHNR, CDR2 FQNEAQ, per germline (reference sequence). The CDR3 spans 14 residues. The DNA for the CDR3 is TGTGCCAGCAGCACAAGCGCGGGACAGTCACCCCTCCACTTT. Encoded protein: CASSTSAGQSPLHF. Looking up the rest from reference TRBV7-9 and TRBJ1-6 gives the full variable domain: DTGVSQNPRHKITKRGQNVTFRCDPISEHNRLYWYRQTLGQGPEFLTYFQNEAQLEKSRLLSDRFSAERPKGSFSTLEIQRTEQGDSAMYLCASSTSAGQSPLHFGNGTRLTVT.

This clonotype has more than one count but fewer than ten. The CDR3 nucleotides read TGCAGTGCTAGTTATCTGGGAGGGAACACTGAAGCTTTCTTT. Protein sequence: CSASYLGGNTEAFF. The V call is TRBV20-1, the J call TRBJ1-1; no clear D. The germline CDR1 and CDR2 sequences are DFQATT and SNEGSKA (reference sequence). Trimming took 3 bases from V and 1 from J, leaving 12 bases between them. This CDR3 is built from 14 residues.

This clonotype was counted ten times or more. The chain joins TRBV29-1 to TRBJ2-5; D is possibly TRBD1 (5 bases). The V end was cut by 3 bases, the J end by 6 bases, with 11 bases between. The CDR3 has 12 amino acids. CDR1 is SQVTM and CDR2 is ANQGSEA in the germline V gene. The CDR3 is CSVDKGKKTQYF. The CDR3 DNA follows: TGCAGCGTTGATAAGGGGAAAAAGACCCAGTACTTC.